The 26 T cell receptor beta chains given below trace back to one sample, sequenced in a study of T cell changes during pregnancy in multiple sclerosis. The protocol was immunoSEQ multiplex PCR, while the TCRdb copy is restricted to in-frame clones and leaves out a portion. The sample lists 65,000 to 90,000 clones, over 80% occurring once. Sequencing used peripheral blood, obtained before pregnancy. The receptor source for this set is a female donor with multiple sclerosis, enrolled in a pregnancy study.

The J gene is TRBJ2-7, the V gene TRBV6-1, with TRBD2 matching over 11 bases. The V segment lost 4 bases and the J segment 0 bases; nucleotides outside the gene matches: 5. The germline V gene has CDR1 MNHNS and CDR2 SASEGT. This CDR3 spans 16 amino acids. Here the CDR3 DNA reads TGTGCCAGCAGTGCCTTGACTAGCGGGAACTCCTACGAGCAGTACTTC. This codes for CASSALTSGNSYEQYF.

This chain's CDR3 is CASRHSTGLSNQPQHF. DNA of the CDR3: TGTGCCAGCAGACACTCGACAGGGTTGAGCAATCAGCCCCAGCATTTT. The chain combines TRBV6-6 with TRBJ1-5; 7 positions agree with TRBD1. CDR3 length: 16 residues. Germline V gene sequence: CDR1 MNHNY, CDR2 SVGAGI (reference sequence). V shed 6 bases, J shed 1 base, and the junction held 9 bases outside the gene matches.

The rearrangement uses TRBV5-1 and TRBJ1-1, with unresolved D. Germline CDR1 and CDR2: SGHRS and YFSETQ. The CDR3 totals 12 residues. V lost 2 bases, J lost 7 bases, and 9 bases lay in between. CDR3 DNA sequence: TGCGCCAGCAGCTTCCCGGGGAATGAAGCTTTCTTT. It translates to CASSFPGNEAFF.

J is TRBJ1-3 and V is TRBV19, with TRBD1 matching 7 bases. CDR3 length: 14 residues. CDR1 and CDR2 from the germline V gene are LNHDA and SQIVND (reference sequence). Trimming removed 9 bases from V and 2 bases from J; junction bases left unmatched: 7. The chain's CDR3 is CASLDRVAGNTIYF. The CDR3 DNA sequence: TGTGCCAGCCTCGACAGGGTGGCTGGAAACACCATATATTTT.

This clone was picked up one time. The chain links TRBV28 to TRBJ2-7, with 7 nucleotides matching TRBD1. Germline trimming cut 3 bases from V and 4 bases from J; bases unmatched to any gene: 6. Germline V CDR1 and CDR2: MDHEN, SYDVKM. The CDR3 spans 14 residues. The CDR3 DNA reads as TGTGCCAGCAGTTTGCGACAGGGATCTTACGAGCAGTACTTC. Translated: CASSLRQGSYEQYF.

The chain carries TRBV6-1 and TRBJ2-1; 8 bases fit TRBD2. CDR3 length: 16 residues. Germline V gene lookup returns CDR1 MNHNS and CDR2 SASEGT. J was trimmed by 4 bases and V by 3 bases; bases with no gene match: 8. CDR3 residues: CASSDPGLVSYNEQFF. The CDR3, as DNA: TGTGCCAGCAGTGATCCGGGACTAGTCTCTTACAATGAGCAGTTCTTC.

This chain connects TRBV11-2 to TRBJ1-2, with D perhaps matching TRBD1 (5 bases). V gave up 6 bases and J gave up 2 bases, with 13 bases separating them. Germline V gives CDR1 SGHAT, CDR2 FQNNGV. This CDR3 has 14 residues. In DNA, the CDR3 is TGTGCCAGCAGACCCCCGGGGGGGAACTATGGCTACACCTTC. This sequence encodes CASRPPGGNYGYTF.

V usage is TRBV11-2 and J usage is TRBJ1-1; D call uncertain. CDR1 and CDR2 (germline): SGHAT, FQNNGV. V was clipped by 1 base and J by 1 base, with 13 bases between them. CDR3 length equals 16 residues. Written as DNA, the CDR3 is TGTGCCAGCAGCTTAGGTTTGAGGGCGAAGAACACTGAAGCTTTCTTT. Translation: CASSLGLRAKNTEAFF.

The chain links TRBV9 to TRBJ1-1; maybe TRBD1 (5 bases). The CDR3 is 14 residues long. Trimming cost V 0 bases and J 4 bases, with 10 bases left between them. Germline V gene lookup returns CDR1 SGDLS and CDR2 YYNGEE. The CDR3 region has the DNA TGTGCCAGCAGCGTAGGGGGGGTGGGCACTGAAGCTTTCTTT. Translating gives CASSVGGVGTEAFF.

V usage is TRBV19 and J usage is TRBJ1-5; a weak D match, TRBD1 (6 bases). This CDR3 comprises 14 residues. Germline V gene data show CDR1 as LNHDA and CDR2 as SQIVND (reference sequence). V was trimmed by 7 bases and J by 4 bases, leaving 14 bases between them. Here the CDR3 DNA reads TGTGCCAGTAAAGAACAGGGTGTAAATCAGCCCCAGCATTTT. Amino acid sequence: CASKEQGVNQPQHF.

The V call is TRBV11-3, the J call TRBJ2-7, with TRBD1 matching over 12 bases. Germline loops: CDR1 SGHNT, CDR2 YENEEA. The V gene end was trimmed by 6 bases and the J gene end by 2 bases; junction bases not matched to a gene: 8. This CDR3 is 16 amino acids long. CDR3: CASSPPGQGAAYEQYF. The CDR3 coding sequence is TGTGCCAGCAGTCCACCGGGACAGGGGGCGGCCTACGAGCAGTACTTC. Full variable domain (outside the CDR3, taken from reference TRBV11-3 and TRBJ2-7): EAGVVQSPRYKIIEKKQPVAFWCNPISGHNTLYWYLQNLGQGPELLIRYENEEAVDDSQLPKDRFSAERLKGVDSTLKIQPAELGDSAVYLCASSPPGQGAAYEQYFGPGTRLTVT.

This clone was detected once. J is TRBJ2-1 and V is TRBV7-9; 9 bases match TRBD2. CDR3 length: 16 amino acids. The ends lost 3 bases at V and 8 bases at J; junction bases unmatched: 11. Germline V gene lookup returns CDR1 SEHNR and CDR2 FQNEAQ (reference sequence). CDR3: CASSFGAGGPFDEQFF. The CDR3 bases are TGTGCCAGCAGCTTCGGTGCGGGAGGGCCTTTCGATGAGCAGTTCTTC.

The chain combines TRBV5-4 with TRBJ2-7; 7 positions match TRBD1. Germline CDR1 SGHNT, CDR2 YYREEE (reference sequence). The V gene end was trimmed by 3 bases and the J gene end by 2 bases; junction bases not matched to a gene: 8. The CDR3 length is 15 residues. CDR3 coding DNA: TGTGCCAGCAGCTCAGGGGGACGATCCGCCTACGAGCAGTACTTC. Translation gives CASSSGGRSAYEQYF.

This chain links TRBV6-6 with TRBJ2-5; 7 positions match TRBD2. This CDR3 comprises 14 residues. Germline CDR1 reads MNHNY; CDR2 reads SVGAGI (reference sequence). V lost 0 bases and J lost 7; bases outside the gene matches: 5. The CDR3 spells CASSYSTAGRTQYF. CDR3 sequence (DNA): TGTGCCAGCAGTTACTCGACAGCGGGAAGGACCCAGTACTTC.

CDR3 DNA sequence: TGTGCCAGCAGCGAGACACAGGCACTAAGCAATCAGCCCCAGCATTTT. This codes for CASSETQALSNQPQHF. V usage is TRBV6-6 and J usage is TRBJ1-5, with D possibly being TRBD1 (5 bases). Looked up from germline, CDR1 is MNHNY and CDR2 is SVGAGI (reference sequence). The CDR3 has 16 amino acids. Trimming took 6 bases from V and 1 from J, leaving 16 bases between them.

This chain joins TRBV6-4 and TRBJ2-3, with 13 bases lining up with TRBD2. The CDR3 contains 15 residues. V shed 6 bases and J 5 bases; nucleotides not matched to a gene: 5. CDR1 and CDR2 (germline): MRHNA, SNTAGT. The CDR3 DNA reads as TGTGCCAGCAGCCGGACTAGCGGGAGTGTAGATACGCAGTATTTT. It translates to CASSRTSGSVDTQYF.

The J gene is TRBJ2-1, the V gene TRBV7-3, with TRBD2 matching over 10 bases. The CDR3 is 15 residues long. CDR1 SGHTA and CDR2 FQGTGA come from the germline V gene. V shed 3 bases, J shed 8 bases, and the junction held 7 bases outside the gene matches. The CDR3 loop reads CASSFRAGGIDEQFF. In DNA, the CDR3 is TGTGCCAGCAGCTTTAGAGCGGGAGGGATAGATGAGCAGTTCTTC.

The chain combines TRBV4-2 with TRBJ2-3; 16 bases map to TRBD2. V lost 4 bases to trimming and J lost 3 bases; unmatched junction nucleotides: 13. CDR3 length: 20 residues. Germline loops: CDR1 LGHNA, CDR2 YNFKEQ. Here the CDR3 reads CASSRISGTSGREGTDTQYF. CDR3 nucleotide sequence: TGTGCCAGCAGCCGAATCTCCGGGACTAGCGGGAGGGAGGGGACAGATACGCAGTATTTT.

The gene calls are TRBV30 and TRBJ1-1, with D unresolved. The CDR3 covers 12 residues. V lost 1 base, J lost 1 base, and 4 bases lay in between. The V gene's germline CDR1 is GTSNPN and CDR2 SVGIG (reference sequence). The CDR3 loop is CAWSDGNTEAFF. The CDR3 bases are TGTGCCTGGAGTGACGGGAACACTGAAGCTTTCTTT.

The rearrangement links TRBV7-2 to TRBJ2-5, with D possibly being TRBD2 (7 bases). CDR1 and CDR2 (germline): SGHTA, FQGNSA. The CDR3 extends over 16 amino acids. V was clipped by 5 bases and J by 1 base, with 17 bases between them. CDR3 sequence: CASSPGALARQETQYF. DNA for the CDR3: TGTGCCAGCAGCCCGGGGGCACTAGCGCGCCAAGAGACCCAGTACTTC.

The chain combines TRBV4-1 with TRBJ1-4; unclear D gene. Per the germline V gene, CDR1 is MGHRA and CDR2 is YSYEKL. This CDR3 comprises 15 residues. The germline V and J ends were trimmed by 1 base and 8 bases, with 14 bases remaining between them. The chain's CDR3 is CASSQVAGVGEKLFF. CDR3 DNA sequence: TGCGCCAGCAGCCAAGTGGCCGGAGTAGGCGAAAAACTGTTTTTT.

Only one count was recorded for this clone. CDR3 in amino acids: CASSWGRLVVEQYF. In DNA, the CDR3 is TGTGCCAGCAGCTGGGGGAGGCTAGTAGTCGAGCAGTACTTC. This chain links TRBV5-6 with TRBJ2-7; tentatively, D is TRBD2 (6 bases). Trimming took 3 bases from V and 6 from J, leaving 16 bases between them. The CDR3 consists of 14 residues. Germline V gene data show CDR1 as SGHDT and CDR2 as YYEEEE.

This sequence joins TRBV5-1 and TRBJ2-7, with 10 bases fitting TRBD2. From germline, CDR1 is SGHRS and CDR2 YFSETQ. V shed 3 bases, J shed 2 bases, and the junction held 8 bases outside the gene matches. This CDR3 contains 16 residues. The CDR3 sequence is CASSSGGTSATYEQYF. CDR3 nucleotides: TGCGCCAGCAGCTCGGGAGGGACTAGCGCTACCTACGAGCAGTACTTC.

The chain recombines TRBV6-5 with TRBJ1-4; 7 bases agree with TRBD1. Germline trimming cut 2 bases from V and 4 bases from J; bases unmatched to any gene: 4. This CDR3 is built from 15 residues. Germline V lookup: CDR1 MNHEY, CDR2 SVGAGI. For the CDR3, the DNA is TGTGCCAGCAGTTACCGAGGACAGGTTAATGAAAAACTGTTTTTT. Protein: CASSYRGQVNEKLFF.

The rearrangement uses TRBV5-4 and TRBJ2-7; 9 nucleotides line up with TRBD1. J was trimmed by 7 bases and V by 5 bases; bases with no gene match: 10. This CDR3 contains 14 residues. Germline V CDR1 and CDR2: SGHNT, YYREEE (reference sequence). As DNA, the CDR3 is TGTGCCAGCAGGCGACAGGGGGGATCTGGGGAGCAGTACTTC. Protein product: CASRRQGGSGEQYF. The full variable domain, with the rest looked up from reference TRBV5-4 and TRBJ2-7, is ETGVTQSPTHLIKTRGQQVTLRCSSQSGHNTVSWYQQALGQGPQFIFQYYREEENGRGNFPPRFSGLQFPNYSSELNVNALELDDSALYLCASRRQGGSGEQYFGPGTRLTVT.

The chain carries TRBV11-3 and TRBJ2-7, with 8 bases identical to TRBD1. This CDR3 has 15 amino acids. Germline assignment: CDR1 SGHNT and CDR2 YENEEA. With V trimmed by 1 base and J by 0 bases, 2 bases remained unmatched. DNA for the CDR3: TGTGCCAGCAGCTTAGTAGGACAGGGCTCCTACGAGCAGTACTTC. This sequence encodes CASSLVGQGSYEQYF.